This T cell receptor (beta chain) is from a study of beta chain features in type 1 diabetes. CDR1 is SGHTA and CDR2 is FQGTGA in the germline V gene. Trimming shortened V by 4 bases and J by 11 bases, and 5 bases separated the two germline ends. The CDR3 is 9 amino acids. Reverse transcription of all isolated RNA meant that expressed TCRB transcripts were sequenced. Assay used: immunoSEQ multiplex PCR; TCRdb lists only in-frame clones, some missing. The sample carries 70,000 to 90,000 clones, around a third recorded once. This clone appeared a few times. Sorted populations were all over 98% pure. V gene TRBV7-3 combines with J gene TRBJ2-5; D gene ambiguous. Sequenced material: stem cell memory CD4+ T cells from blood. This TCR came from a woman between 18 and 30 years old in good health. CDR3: CASSSEQYF. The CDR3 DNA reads TGTGCCAGCAGCTCTGAGCAGTACTTC.